This is a list of T cell receptor beta chains from one sample in a study of T cell changes during pregnancy in multiple sclerosis. The table came from immunoSEQ multiplex PCR; TCRdb's copy has only in-frame clones and leaves some out. The sample has fewer than 45,000 clones; around 92% are singletons. Source: CD4+ T cells from peripheral blood mononuclear cells, taken in the second trimester of pregnancy. The receptors here all came from a female donor in good health, enrolled as a control in a pregnancy study. CDR3s include the opening cysteine and the closing phenylalanine or tryptophan. D genes are given only for firm matches. Clone size, where shown, is once, few, many, or a class for clones that have expanded.

d_gene,j_gene,abundance,v_gene,CDR3aa,CDR3nt
TRBD1,TRBJ1-3,NA,TRBV18,CASSPLTGAMGGNTIYF,TGTGCCAGCTCACCACTCACAGGGGCCATGGGAGGAAACACCATATATTTT
NA,TRBJ1-2,NA,TRBV5-4,CASSQDGGRVEYGYTF,TGTGCCAGCAGCCAAGATGGGGGCAGGGTTGAGTATGGCTACACCTTC
NA,TRBJ1-5,NA,TRBV2,CASSPLAGYQPQHF,TGTGCCAGCAGTCCTTTGGCGGGTTATCAGCCCCAGCATTTT
NA,TRBJ1-1,NA,TRBV7-9,CASTQGSGAFF,TGTGCCAGCACCCAGGGGTCAGGCGCTTTCTTT
NA,TRBJ2-1,NA,TRBV9,CASSVVTGAYNEQFF,TGTGCCAGCAGCGTAGTAACGGGAGCATACAATGAGCAGTTCTTC
TRBD1,TRBJ2-6,NA,TRBV7-8,CASSLGGGTGNGANVLTF,TGTGCCAGCAGCTTAGGAGGGGGGACAGGGAATGGGGCCAACGTCCTGACTTTC
NA,TRBJ1-1,NA,TRBV6-5,CASRLQMNTEAFF,TGTGCCAGCAGGCTGCAGATGAACACTGAAGCTTTCTTT
TRBD2,TRBJ2-1,once,TRBV7-7,CASSLDPSGRFEQFF,TGTGCTAGCAGCTTAGATCCTAGCGGGAGGTTTGAGCAGTTCTTC
NA,TRBJ2-1,NA,TRBV18,CASSLERSNEQFF,TGTGCCAGCTCCCTAGAGCGAAGTAATGAGCAGTTCTTC
TRBD1,TRBJ1-5,NA,TRBV30,CAWSLMRQGRSNQPQHF,TGTGCCTGGAGCCTGATGAGACAGGGGCGTAGCAATCAGCCCCAGCATTTT
NA,TRBJ1-2,NA,TRBV6-4,CASSEAGSGNYGYTF,TGTGCCAGCAGTGAGGCGGGTTCAGGAAACTATGGCTACACCTTC
NA,TRBJ1-1,NA,TRBV2,CASKRGARGTEAFF,TGTGCCAGCAAGCGGGGGGCGCGGGGCACTGAAGCTTTCTTT
NA,TRBJ1-1,NA,TRBV19,CASSTQEGPEAFF,TGTGCCAGTAGCACCCAAGAGGGCCCTGAAGCTTTCTTT
TRBD2,TRBJ2-7,NA,TRBV2,CASSLREGEQYF,TGTGCCAGCAGTCTCCGGGAGGGCGAGCAGTACTTC
NA,TRBJ1-2,NA,TRBV2,CASSEAQSFYGYTF,TGTGCCAGCAGTGAAGCCCAGTCTTTCTATGGCTACACCTTC
NA,TRBJ2-1,once,TRBV11-3,CASSSTGKSYNEQFF,TGTGCCAGCAGCTCCACAGGGAAATCCTACAATGAGCAGTTCTTC
TRBD2,TRBJ2-1,NA,TRBV7-9,CASSWESGRKGGNEQFF,TGTGCCAGCAGCTGGGAAAGCGGGAGAAAAGGAGGCAATGAGCAGTTCTTC
TRBD1,TRBJ2-7,NA,TRBV6-6,CASSYGGQGAGEQYF,TGTGCCAGCAGTTACGGGGGACAGGGGGCAGGCGAGCAGTACTTC
TRBD1,TRBJ2-7,NA,TRBV28,CASSLLGQGFPSSYEQYF,TGTGCCAGCAGTTTATTGGGACAGGGTTTCCCCTCCTCCTACGAGCAGTACTTC
TRBD2,TRBJ2-3,NA,TRBV6-1,CASSDQAGGPDTQYF,TGTGCCAGCAGTGACCAAGCGGGGGGGCCAGATACGCAGTATTTT
NA,TRBJ1-1,few,TRBV20-1,CSASRGEAFF,TGCAGTGCATCTCGGGGGGAAGCTTTCTTT
NA,TRBJ2-2,NA,TRBV5-1,CASSLGGGVTGELFF,TGCGCCAGCAGCTTGGGAGGGGGAGTGACCGGGGAGCTGTTTTTT
TRBD1,TRBJ2-7,NA,TRBV18,CASSLTGSYEQYF,TGTGCCAGCTCACTGACAGGGTCCTACGAGCAGTACTTC
NA,TRBJ1-6,NA,TRBV25-1,CASSESGGATNSPLHF,TGTGCCAGCAGTGAATCTGGGGGGGCTACTAATTCACCCCTCCACTTT
TRBD1,TRBJ1-1,NA,TRBV25-1,CASTPPGQGGAFF,TGTGCCAGCACCCCCCCGGGACAGGGAGGTGCTTTCTTT
NA,TRBJ1-2,few,TRBV28,CASGRTRGGYTF,TGTGCCAGCGGGAGAACCCGAGGGGGCTACACCTTC
NA,TRBJ1-1,NA,TRBV18,CASSPGAETEAFF,TGTGCCAGCTCACCGGGGGCTGAAACTGAAGCTTTCTTT
NA,TRBJ2-7,NA,TRBV5-1,CASSLIPSSYEQYF,TGCGCCAGCAGCTTGATCCCCAGCTCCTACGAGCAGTACTTC
NA,TRBJ2-5,NA,TRBV4-1,CASSPRALRGETQYF,TGCGCCAGCAGCCCTCGGGCCCTAAGGGGGGAGACCCAGTACTTC
TRBD1,TRBJ1-2,NA,TRBV28,CASTGDRAFYGYTF,TGTGCCAGCACCGGGGACAGGGCATTCTATGGCTACACCTTC
NA,TRBJ2-1,NA,TRBV20-1,CSTMGDEQFF,TGCAGTACGATGGGAGACGAGCAGTTCTTC
TRBD2,TRBJ2-1,NA,TRBV28,CASSPGLAGGPNEQFF,TGTGCCAGCAGTCCAGGACTAGCGGGAGGGCCCAATGAGCAGTTCTTC
TRBD1,TRBJ1-3,NA,TRBV18,CASSGTGISGNTIYF,TGTGCCAGCTCTGGGACAGGAATTTCTGGAAACACCATATATTTT
NA,TRBJ2-4,NA,TRBV5-1,CASSLGVPGAGVGSKNIQYF,TGCGCCAGCAGCTTGGGGGTCCCGGGGGCGGGAGTAGGGTCCAAAAACATTCAGTACTTC
NA,TRBJ1-1,NA,TRBV6-5,CASSYGQTEAFF,TGTGCCAGCAGTTACGGGCAGACTGAAGCTTTCTTT
TRBD1,TRBJ1-1,NA,TRBV6-1,CASRATGGSEAFF,TGTGCCAGCAGGGCCACAGGGGGAAGTGAAGCTTTCTTT
TRBD2,TRBJ2-7,NA,TRBV15,CATSRDFLQKREAPTSHEQYF,TGTGCCACCAGCAGGGACTTCTTGCAAAAGCGGGAGGCCCCTACCTCTCACGAGCAGTACTTC
TRBD2,TRBJ2-7,NA,TRBV5-1,CASSFLTSGGTNYEQYF,TGCGCCAGCAGCTTTTTGACTAGCGGGGGGACCAACTACGAGCAGTACTTC
NA,TRBJ1-5,once,TRBV30,CAWSASPLPNQPQHF,TGTGCCTGGAGTGCCAGTCCCCTTCCTAATCAGCCCCAGCATTTT
TRBD2,TRBJ2-3,NA,TRBV6-5,CASSAGLAVVDTQYF,TGTGCCAGCAGTGCCGGACTAGCTGTGGTCGATACGCAGTATTTT
TRBD1,TRBJ2-7,NA,TRBV10-3,CATRQGPSSYEQYF,TGTGCCACCCGACAGGGGCCAAGCTCCTACGAGCAGTACTTC
TRBD1,TRBJ1-1,NA,TRBV29-1,CSVDQTGVGVNTEAFF,TGCAGCGTTGATCAGACAGGGGTGGGGGTTAACACTGAAGCTTTCTTT
NA,TRBJ1-1,NA,TRBV11-2,CASSLGLRTAHHTEAFF,TGTGCCAGCAGCTTAGGACTCCGGACAGCCCATCACACTGAAGCTTTCTTT
TRBD2,TRBJ2-7,NA,TRBV6-1,CASSDSGRASYEQYF,TGTGCCAGCAGTGACAGCGGGAGGGCCTCCTACGAGCAGTACTTC
TRBD1,TRBJ1-2,NA,TRBV28,CASLTSFGQGDYGYTF,TGTGCCAGCCTAACGTCCTTCGGACAGGGTGACTATGGCTACACCTTC
TRBD1,TRBJ1-2,NA,TRBV18,CASSPSTGGDEYGYTF,TGTGCCAGCTCACCTTCGACAGGGGGCGATGAATATGGCTACACCTTC
TRBD1,TRBJ1-4,NA,TRBV14,CASSQAGQGSGKLFF,TGTGCCAGCAGCCAAGCGGGACAGGGGAGTGGAAAACTGTTTTTT
NA,TRBJ2-7,NA,TRBV5-1,CASSLGAGTYEQYF,TGCGCCAGCAGCTTGGGGGCGGGAACGTACGAGCAGTACTTC
TRBD2,TRBJ2-1,NA,TRBV6-1,CASSASGRDGNEQFF,TGTGCCAGCAGCGCTAGCGGGAGGGATGGCAATGAGCAGTTCTTC
NA,TRBJ2-3,NA,TRBV29-1,CSAEEVDTQYF,TGCAGCGCCGAGGAGGTGGATACGCAGTATTTT
NA,TRBJ1-2,NA,TRBV19,CASSSGGVFYGYTF,TGTGCCAGTTCGTCCGGCGGAGTCTTCTATGGCTACACCTTC
NA,TRBJ1-3,NA,TRBV7-9,CASRKGGSGNTIYF,TGTGCCAGCCGTAAGGGGGGGTCTGGAAACACCATATATTTT
TRBD1,TRBJ2-1,NA,TRBV29-1,CSVGGQGRNEQFF,TGCAGCGTTGGGGGACAGGGGAGAAATGAGCAGTTCTTC
TRBD1,TRBJ2-2,NA,TRBV6-6,CASSRGQGNTGELFF,TGTGCCAGCAGCCGGGGACAGGGGAACACCGGGGAGCTGTTTTTT
NA,TRBJ2-1,NA,TRBV6-1,CASSEVFGQIYNEQFF,TGTGCCAGCAGTGAAGTCTTCGGACAGATTTACAATGAGCAGTTCTTC
TRBD1,TRBJ1-1,NA,TRBV9,CASSKGTGERSWTEAFF,TGTGCCAGCAGCAAAGGGACAGGGGAGAGGTCGTGGACTGAAGCTTTCTTT
NA,TRBJ1-4,NA,TRBV2,CASSPTGNEKLFF,TGTGCCAGCAGTCCGACGGGGAACGAAAAACTGTTTTTT